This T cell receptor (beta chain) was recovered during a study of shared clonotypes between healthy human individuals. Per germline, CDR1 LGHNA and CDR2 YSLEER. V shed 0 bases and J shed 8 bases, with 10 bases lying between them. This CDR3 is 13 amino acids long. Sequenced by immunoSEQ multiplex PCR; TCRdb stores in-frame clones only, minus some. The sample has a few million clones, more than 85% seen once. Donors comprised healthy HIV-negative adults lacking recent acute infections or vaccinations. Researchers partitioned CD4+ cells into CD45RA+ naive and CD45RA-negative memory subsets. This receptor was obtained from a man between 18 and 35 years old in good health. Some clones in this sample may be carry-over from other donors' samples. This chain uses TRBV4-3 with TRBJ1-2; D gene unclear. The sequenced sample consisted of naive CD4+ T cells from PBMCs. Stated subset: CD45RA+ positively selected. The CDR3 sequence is CASSQESGSGYTF. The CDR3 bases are TGCGCCAGCAGCCAAGAGTCGGGTTCCGGCTACACCTTC.